The T cell receptor (beta chain) under discussion was sequenced for a study of blood T cell repertoires in COVID-19 (dated by TCRdb to between 2020 and 2021). With regard to the full study: The collaborator samples originated in the United States, Italy and Spain and spanned the acute and convalescent phases of COVID-19. The samples were drawn from the first 160 participants of the ongoing ImmuneRACE study and from 950 to 1,500 subjects provided by 6 global collaborators. The sample metadata nearly always contained a de-identified subject ID, COVID-19 status, age in years and sex. Subjects who had been exposed to COVID-19, were actively infected with it, or had recovered from it provided the deeply sampled blood TCRbeta repertoires that made up the dataset. Where available, HLA class I and class II types were obtained from metadata supplied by the sample provider rather than from assay-based typing. The repertoires were made available in a free public database intended to serve as a resource for research on the immune response to SARS-CoV-2. The prospective study material was composed of cDNA or gDNA derived from T cells, B-cell-depleted T cells, or PBMCs. What the study reported, not specific to this receptor: The quantity of clinical and demographic metadata differed by source and by participant and was supplied without curation.

Each collaborating institution followed its own protocols to collect whole blood in K2EDTA tubes. For TCRbeta analysis, collaborators shipped samples in one of three forms: frozen whole blood, isolated PBMCs, or DNA extracted from either of those sample types. TCRbeta CDR3 regions were amplified from genomic DNA by means of the immunoSEQ Assay, a bias-controlled multiplex PCR. Processing in the source paper ran as follows. The number of nucleated cells in each sample was estimated from the amplification of reference gene primers within the assay. To quantify the absolute abundance of each unique TCRbeta CDR3 rearrangement, sequence reads were collapsed and filtered. For each sample, productive Simpson clonality was calculated as the square root of Simpson's diversity index over productive rearrangements. TCRdb took this table from immuneACCESS and kept in-frame rearrangements with V and J called. Such tables lack part of the clones; where checked against another copy, unresolved V genes explain under half of the gap, and the rest is unexplained. The V and J calls and the clone size are those of that table, but D and trimming were determined from the DNA. The sample data list roughly 210,000 clones, and around 90% of these were observed just once. Over 1.5% of the sample comes from the top ten.

Concerning this clone itself: Its antigen has not been determined. Base qualities are not recorded, but no much larger clone differs from it by a single base.

V loses 3 bases of germline sequence and J loses 1 base, and the interval between the two ends is 10 bases. Inclusive of the bounding cysteine and phenylalanine, the CDR3 is 14 residues long. Kept here is only the CDR3 DNA, which spans 42 bases and is read in frame from base 1. CDR1 and CDR2 (SGDLS, YYNGEE) derive from the germline V gene. Sequences were obtained from peripheral blood. The source is a man between 70 and 80 years old with acute or convalescent COVID-19. In this chain, TRBV9 is recombined with TRBJ1-1; the D gene assignment is ambiguous. Here the CDR3 is given as CASSEIGENTEAFF. The DNA reads TGTGCCAGCAGCGAGATTGGAGAGAACACTGAAGCTTTCTTT.